This passage covers 26 T cell receptor beta chains from one sample sequenced in a study of T cell responses to AZD1222 COVID-19 vaccine. Clones were read by immunoSEQ multiplex PCR, and TCRdb kept only the in-frame ones, dropping some. The sample has 120,000 or so clones; 94% are singletons. The sequenced sample was peripheral blood, obtained 28 days after the second AZD1222 dose. The receptors originated from an adult who received the AZD1222 COVID-19 vaccine.

The table lists this clone with a count of one. The rearrangement joins TRBV6-5 to TRBJ1-2; perhaps TRBD1 as D (5 bases). The CDR3 contains 15 residues. The V and J ends lost 4 bases and 3 bases respectively, with 15 bases between them. CDR1 MNHEY and CDR2 SVGAGI come from the germline V gene. In nucleotides, the CDR3 is TGTGCCAGCAGTTGGGGGAGGGGAGGGGACTATGGCTACACCTTC. This encodes CASSWGRGGDYGYTF.

The rearrangement links TRBV7-2 to TRBJ2-7; D remains unclear. Germline CDR1 SGHTA, CDR2 FQGNSA. The CDR3 totals 11 residues. The V and J ends lost 0 bases and 7 bases respectively, with 4 bases between them. The CDR3 here is CASSLAREQYF. For the CDR3, the DNA is TGTGCCAGCAGCTTAGCGAGGGAGCAGTACTTC.

This chain links TRBV10-2 with TRBJ2-2; 7 bases align to TRBD2. This CDR3 has 17 amino acids. The ends lost 3 bases at V and 6 bases at J; junction bases unmatched: 13. Germline V CDR1 and CDR2: WSHSY, SAAADI. The CDR3 nucleotides are TGCGCCAGCAGTGACCCACGCGGGAGCGGGTTCCCCGGGGAGCTGTTTTTT. Protein product: CASSDPRGSGFPGELFF.

The V call is TRBV20-1, the J call TRBJ1-1, with 9 bases that match TRBD1. This CDR3 contains 13 residues. The junction had 7 bases not matched to a gene; V was cut back by 3 bases and J by 8 bases. Germline values: CDR1 DFQATT, CDR2 SNEGSKA (reference sequence). CDR3 amino acids: CSASSDRGKEAFF. Written as DNA, the CDR3 is TGCAGTGCTAGTTCGGACAGGGGAAAAGAAGCTTTCTTT.

The rearrangement links TRBV7-2 to TRBJ1-1; D is unresolved. Trimming stripped 2 bases from V and 8 bases from J, with 9 bases between. Germline CDR1 is SGHTA and CDR2 is FQGNSA. The CDR3 has 12 residues. The CDR3 DNA reads TGTGCCAGCAGCTTAAATTACCGGGAAGCTTTCTTT. This sequence encodes CASSLNYREAFF.

The chain recombines TRBV5-1 with TRBJ1-6, with a weak D call TRBD1 (6 bases). V was pared by 0 bases and J by 5 bases, with 12 bases between. The CDR3 is 16 residues long. The germline V gene encodes CDR1 SGHRS and CDR2 YFSETQ. The CDR3 spells CASSLAAQGNNSPLHF. The CDR3 nucleotides are TGCGCCAGCAGCTTGGCGGCACAGGGCAATAATTCACCCCTCCACTTT. The complete variable domain, with remaining parts taken from reference TRBV5-1 and TRBJ1-6, reads KAGVTQTPRYLIKTRGQQVTLSCSPISGHRSVSWYQQTPGQGLQFLFEYFSETQRNKGNFPGRFSGRQFSNSRSEMNVSTLELGDSALYLCASSLAAQGNNSPLHFGNGTRLTVT.

J is TRBJ1-2 and V is TRBV30, with D uncertain. With 0 bases removed from V and 10 bases from J, the gap between germline ends came to 12 bases. CDR3 size: 12 residues. Germline-derived CDR1 and CDR2 are GTSNPN and SVGIG (reference sequence). CDR3 bases: TGTGCCTGGAGTGTATCCCGAGGAGACTACACCTTC. This translates into CAWSVSRGDYTF. Variable domain in full (rest from reference TRBV30 and TRBJ1-2): SQTIHQWPATLVQPVGSPLSLECTVEGTSNPNLYWYRQAAGRGLQLLFYSVGIGQISSEVPQNLSASRPQDRQFILSSKKLLLSDSGFYLCAWSVSRGDYTFGSGTRLTVV.

This chain uses TRBV5-1 with TRBJ1-2, with TRBD1 identical over 7 bases. V lost 4 bases, J lost 2 bases, and 5 bases stayed unmatched. The V gene's germline CDR1 is SGHRS and CDR2 YFSETQ. This CDR3 region has 14 residues. The CDR3 region has the DNA TGCGCCAGCAGCGTCGGGACAGTAAACTATGGCTACACCTTC. Protein product: CASSVGTVNYGYTF.

The chain carries TRBV11-3 and TRBJ2-5; 11 bases are a match to TRBD1. There are 15 residues in the CDR3. V dropped 4 bases and J dropped 5; count of bases not matched to a gene: 6. The germline V gene has CDR1 SGHNT and CDR2 YENEEA. For the CDR3, the DNA is TGTGCCAGCAGCTATGGACAGGGGGCGTGGGAGACCCAGTACTTC. As protein: CASSYGQGAWETQYF.

The chain is built from TRBV14 and TRBJ1-1; D call uncertain. The germline CDR1 and CDR2 sequences are SGHDN and FVKESK. Trimming left V 4 bases short and J 5 bases short, with 11 bases between. The length of the CDR3 is 13 residues. DNA of the CDR3: TGTGCCAGCAGCCCACTCCGACTGACTGAAGCTTTCTTT. Translating it yields CASSPLRLTEAFF.

This clone occurred once. The J gene is TRBJ1-3, the V gene TRBV19; D is undetermined. Trimming stripped 1 base from V and 0 bases from J, with 4 bases between. The length of the CDR3 is 14 residues. The germline gives CDR1 LNHDA, CDR2 SQIVND (reference sequence). CDR3 protein: CASSIGSSGNTIYF. The CDR3 coding sequence is TGTGCCAGTAGTATAGGGAGCTCTGGAAACACCATATATTTT. Full variable domain (missing parts from reference TRBV19 and TRBJ1-3): DGGITQSPKYLFRKEGQNVTLSCEQNLNHDAMYWYRQDPGQGLRLIYYSQIVNDFQKGDIAEGYSVSREKKESFPLTVTSAQKNPTAFYLCASSIGSSGNTIYFGEGSWLTVV.

The chain combines TRBV10-1 with TRBJ1-3; D remains ambiguous. This CDR3 contains 14 residues. With 3 bases removed from V and 4 bases from J, the gap between germline ends came to 10 bases. CDR1 is WNHNN, CDR2 SYGVQD, per germline (reference sequence). The CDR3 DNA sequence: TGCGCCAGCAGTGAACACGGAGACGGAAACACCATATATTTT. Translating gives CASSEHGDGNTIYF.

The V call is TRBV19, the J call TRBJ2-1, with 7 bases lining up with TRBD2. Per germline, CDR1 LNHDA and CDR2 SQIVND (reference sequence). V was pared by 3 bases and J by 5 bases, with 10 bases of the junction left unmatched. CDR3 length equals 16 residues. CDR3 in amino acids: CASSIRSGTADNEQFF. CDR3 DNA sequence: TGTGCCAGTAGTATCAGAAGCGGGACCGCAGACAATGAGCAGTTCTTC.

The chain links TRBV6-5 to TRBJ2-3, with D possibly matching TRBD2 (5 bases). The V gene's germline CDR1 is MNHEY and CDR2 SVGAGI. This CDR3 spans 15 amino acids. Trimming pared 4 bases from V and 6 bases from J, leaving 17 bases between. This chain's CDR3 is CASSWNTPGEDTQYF. The CDR3 DNA is TGTGCCAGCAGTTGGAATACTCCTGGGGAGGATACGCAGTATTTT.

The chain has TRBV5-6 and TRBJ1-1; 8 bases line up with TRBD1. V lost 0 bases and J lost 1; bases outside the gene matches: 2. The CDR3 is 15 residues long. Germline V gene lookup returns CDR1 SGHDT and CDR2 YYEEEE. CDR3 coding DNA: TGTGCCAGCAGCTTGGGGACAGGGTGGAACACTGAAGCTTTCTTT. Encoded protein: CASSLGTGWNTEAFF.

The rearrangement links TRBV5-6 to TRBJ2-7; 9 positions agree with TRBD2. Unmatched junction bases numbered 6, after V lost 5 bases and J lost 3 bases. This CDR3 has 14 amino acids. The germline CDR1 and CDR2 sequences are SGHDT and YYEEEE. This CDR3 is CASRREGSFYEQYF. CDR3 DNA: TGTGCCAGCAGGCGGGAGGGTTCGTTCTACGAGCAGTACTTC.

The chain links TRBV19 to TRBJ2-2; D remains ambiguous. The V and J ends lost 2 bases and 5 bases respectively, with 9 bases between them. The germline CDR1 and CDR2 sequences are LNHDA and SQIVND (reference sequence). The CDR3 covers 14 residues. The CDR3 region has the DNA TGTGCCAGTAGTATATGGGATTTAACCGGGGAGCTGTTTTTT. It is translated as CASSIWDLTGELFF.

The V gene is TRBV3-1 (or the pseudogene TRBV3-2), the J gene TRBJ2-3, with 13 positions matching TRBD2. The V gene's germline CDR1 is LGHDT and CDR2 YNNKEL (reference sequence). The length of the CDR3 is 17 residues. J was trimmed by 0 bases and V by 6 bases; bases with no gene match: 6. This CDR3 is CASSPGTSGISTDTQYF. The CDR3 DNA reads TGTGCCAGCAGTCCTGGGACTAGCGGGATCAGCACAGATACGCAGTATTTT.

The V and J genes are TRBV4-2 and TRBJ1-4; D is unresolved. The CDR3 runs 15 residues. The V and J ends lost 1 base and 7 bases respectively, with 13 bases between them. The V gene's germline CDR1 is LGHNA and CDR2 YNFKEQ. The CDR3 spells CASSQARTPREKLFF. CDR3 nucleotide sequence: TGTGCCAGCAGCCAAGCCCGAACCCCACGTGAAAAACTGTTTTTT.

The CDR3 coding sequence is TGCAGTGCTAGTCAACTAGCGACCTACAATGAGCAGTTCTTC. This encodes CSASQLATYNEQFF. This chain uses TRBV20-1 with TRBJ2-1; 7 bases line up with TRBD2. J was trimmed by 2 bases and V by 3 bases; bases with no gene match: 4. Germline-derived CDR1 and CDR2 are DFQATT and SNEGSKA (reference sequence). The CDR3 contains 14 residues.

The V gene is TRBV7-8, the J gene TRBJ1-1; tentatively, D is TRBD1 (6 bases). Germline CDR1 and CDR2: SGHVS and FQNEAQ. The CDR3 is made up of 15 amino acids. Trimming removed 5 bases at V and 1 base at J, with 14 bases between. For the CDR3, the DNA is TGTGCCAGCAGCGCCCGACAGGTAGCGAACACTGAAGCTTTCTTT. It specifies CASSARQVANTEAFF.

The V gene is TRBV7-2, the J gene TRBJ2-1, with 8 bases fitting TRBD2. The V and J ends lost 0 bases and 0 bases, in that order; junction bases with no gene match: 4. The germline V gene encodes CDR1 SGHTA and CDR2 FQGNSA. The CDR3 sequence is 17 residues long. This CDR3 is CASSLARRGGSYNEQFF. The CDR3 DNA reads as TGTGCCAGCAGCTTAGCGCGTCGGGGGGGCTCCTACAATGAGCAGTTCTTC.

V is TRBV5-5 and J is TRBJ1-6; D is unclear. The CDR3 totals 15 residues. In germline, CDR1 is SGHKS, CDR2 YYEKEE (reference sequence). The V and J ends lost 4 bases and 13 bases respectively, with 21 bases between them. CDR3 sequence: CASSAVSGSKMPLHF. CDR3 coding DNA: TGTGCCAGCAGCGCGGTGTCCGGGTCGAAGATGCCCCTCCACTTT.

The genes are TRBV11-2 and TRBJ1-2, with D possibly being TRBD1 (6 bases). The CDR3 has 14 amino acids. V lost 2 bases and J lost 4, with 11 bases in between. CDR1 and CDR2 (germline): SGHAT, FQNNGV. The CDR3 sequence: CASSLRGGGYGYTF. The CDR3 DNA follows: TGTGCCAGCAGCTTAAGGGGGGGCGGCTATGGCTACACCTTC. Complete variable domain (other parts from reference TRBV11-2 and TRBJ1-2): EAGVAQSPRYKIIEKRQSVAFWCNPISGHATLYWYQQILGQGPKLLIQFQNNGVVDDSQLPKDRFSAERLKGVDSTLKIQPAKLEDSAVYLCASSLRGGGYGYTFGSGTRLTVV.

This chain links TRBV7-9 with TRBJ1-6; D is perhaps TRBD1 (5 bases). V lost 7 bases and J 7 bases, leaving 14 bases between the germline ends. CDR1 SEHNR and CDR2 FQNEAQ come from the germline V gene (reference sequence). The CDR3 extends over 14 amino acids. As DNA, the CDR3 is TGTGCCAGCAAACCCGGGACGGCAAATTCACCCCTCCACTTT. It specifies CASKPGTANSPLHF.

V usage is TRBV19 and J usage is TRBJ1-2, with a weak D call TRBD1 (5 bases). V lost 4 bases to trimming and J lost 2 bases, with 11 bases between them. Germline values: CDR1 LNHDA, CDR2 SQIVND (reference sequence). There are 14 residues in the CDR3. The CDR3 DNA reads as TGTGCCAGTAGTACAGGGCTAGGGAACTATGGCTACACCTTC. This translates into CASSTGLGNYGYTF.